These 3 T cell receptor beta chains share one sample of origin, sequenced in a study of blood T cell repertoires in COVID-19. The table came from immunoSEQ multiplex PCR; TCRdb's copy has only in-frame clones and leaves some out. The sample records roughly 150,000 clones, around 80% being singletons. The sequenced sample was peripheral blood. The receptors shown here come from a woman in her seventies who had recovered from COVID-19.

The V and J genes are TRBV28 and TRBJ1-2; maybe TRBD1 (5 bases). The CDR3 has 13 residues. Germline V gene lookup returns CDR1 MDHEN and CDR2 SYDVKM. V gave up 3 bases and J gave up 8 bases, with 13 bases separating them. CDR3 sequence: CASSFGAGRGYTF. The CDR3 DNA reads as TGTGCCAGCAGTTTCGGTGCAGGGCGAGGCTACACCTTC.

The chain uses TRBV4-1 and TRBJ2-7; 8 positions agree with TRBD2. This CDR3 has 15 amino acids. V gave up 4 bases and J gave up 4 bases; unmatched junction bases: 9. In germline, CDR1 is MGHRA, CDR2 YSYEKL. CDR3 bases: TGCGCCAGCAGCCCACCGCGGGGGGACGGGTACGAGCAGTACTTC. Protein product: CASSPPRGDGYEQYF.

This clone came up once. The V call is TRBV28, the J call TRBJ2-5, with TRBD2 matching over 7 bases. The V gene's germline CDR1 is MDHEN and CDR2 SYDVKM. J lost 10 bases, V lost 5 bases, and 7 bases had no gene match. The CDR3 totals 12 residues. CDR3 coding DNA: TGTGCCAGCAGTACATCCGGGACTAACCAGTACTTC. Translated: CASSTSGTNQYF. Variable domain in full (rest from reference TRBV28 and TRBJ2-5): DVKVTQSSRYLVKRTGEKVFLECVQDMDHENMFWYRQDPGLGLRLIYFSYDVKMKEKGDIPEGYSVSREKKERFSLILESASTNQTSMYLCASSTSGTNQYFGPGTRLLVL.